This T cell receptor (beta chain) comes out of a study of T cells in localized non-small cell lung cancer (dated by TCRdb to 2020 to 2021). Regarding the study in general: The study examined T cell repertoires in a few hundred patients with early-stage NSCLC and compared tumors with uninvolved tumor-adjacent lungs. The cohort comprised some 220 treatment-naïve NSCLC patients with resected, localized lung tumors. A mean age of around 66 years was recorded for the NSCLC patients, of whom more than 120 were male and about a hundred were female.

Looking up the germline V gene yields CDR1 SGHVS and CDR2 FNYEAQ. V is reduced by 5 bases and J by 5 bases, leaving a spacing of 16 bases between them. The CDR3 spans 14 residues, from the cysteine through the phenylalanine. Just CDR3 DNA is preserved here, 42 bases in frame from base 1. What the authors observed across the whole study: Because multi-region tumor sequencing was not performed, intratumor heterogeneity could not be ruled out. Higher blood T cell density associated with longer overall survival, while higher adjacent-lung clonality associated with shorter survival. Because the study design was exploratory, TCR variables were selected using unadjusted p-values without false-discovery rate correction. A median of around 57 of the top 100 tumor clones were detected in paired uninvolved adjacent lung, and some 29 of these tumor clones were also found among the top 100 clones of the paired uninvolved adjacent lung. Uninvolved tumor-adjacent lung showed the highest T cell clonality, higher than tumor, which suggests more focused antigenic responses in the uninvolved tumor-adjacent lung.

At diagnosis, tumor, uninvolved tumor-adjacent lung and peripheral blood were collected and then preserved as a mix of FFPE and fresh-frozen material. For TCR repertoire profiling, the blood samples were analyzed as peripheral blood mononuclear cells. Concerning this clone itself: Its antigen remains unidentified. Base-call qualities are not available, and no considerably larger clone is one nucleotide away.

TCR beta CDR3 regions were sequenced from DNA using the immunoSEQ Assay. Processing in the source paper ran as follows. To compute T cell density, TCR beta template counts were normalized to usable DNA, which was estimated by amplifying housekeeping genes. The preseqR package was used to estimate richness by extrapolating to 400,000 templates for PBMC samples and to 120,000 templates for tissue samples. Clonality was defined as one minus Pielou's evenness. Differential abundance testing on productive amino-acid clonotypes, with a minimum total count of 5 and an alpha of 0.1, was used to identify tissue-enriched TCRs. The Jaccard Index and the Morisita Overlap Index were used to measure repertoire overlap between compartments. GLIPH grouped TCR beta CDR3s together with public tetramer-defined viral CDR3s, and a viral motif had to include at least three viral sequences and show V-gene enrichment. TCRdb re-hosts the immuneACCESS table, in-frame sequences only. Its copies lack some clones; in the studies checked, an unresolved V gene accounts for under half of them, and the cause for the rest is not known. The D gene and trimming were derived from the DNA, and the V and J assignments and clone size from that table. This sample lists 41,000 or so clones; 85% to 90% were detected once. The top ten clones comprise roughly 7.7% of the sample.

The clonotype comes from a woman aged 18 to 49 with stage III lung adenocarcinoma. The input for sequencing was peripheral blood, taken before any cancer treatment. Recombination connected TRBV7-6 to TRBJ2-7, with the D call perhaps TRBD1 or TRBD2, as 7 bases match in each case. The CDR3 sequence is CASSRRQGGNEQYF. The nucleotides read TGTGCCAGCAGCCGACGCCAGGGGGGGAACGAGCAGTACTTC.